The rows below give T cell receptor beta chains drawn from one sample of a study of blood T cell repertoires in COVID-19. Method: immunoSEQ multiplex PCR; TCRdb's copy keeps in-frame clones and lacks some. The data show 250,000 to 300,000 clones, roughly 91% seen once. Sequencing used PBMCs or T cells enriched from blood (not recorded which). The source of these receptors is a woman aged 55-70 years who had recovered from COVID-19. Each CDR3 is given with its conserved first and last residue. Each record gives: J gene, D gene, V gene, clone size, CDR3 protein, CDR3 DNA. A D gene is named only where the DNA matches it firmly. Size tells how often a clone was seen (once, few, many) or the class of an expanded clone, and some rows leave it out.

TRBJ2-1 TRBD2 TRBV2 NA CASSVSGGNEQFF TGTGCCAGCAGTGTCTCCGGGGGGAATGAGCAGTTCTTC
TRBJ2-7 NA TRBV12-2 NA CASRSGPTGALVDSEQYF TGTGCAAGTCGCTCAGGACCGACAGGTGCATTGGTGGACTCCGAGCAGTACTTC
TRBJ1-4 NA TRBV6-4 NA CASKRGLSPGEKLFF TGTGCCAGCAAGAGGGGACTCTCGCCGGGGGAAAAACTGTTTTTT
TRBJ1-2 NA TRBV30 NA CAWSPYTLGGYTF TGTGCCTGGAGTCCGTACACGCTGGGCGGCTACACCTTC
TRBJ1-2 TRBD1 TRBV15 few CATSSQGAYGYTF TGTGCCACCAGCAGCCAGGGGGCCTATGGCTACACCTTC
TRBJ2-1 TRBD2 TRBV24-1 once CATSDPGTSGRWGEQFF TGTGCCACCAGTGATCCCGGGACTAGCGGGAGGTGGGGTGAGCAGTTCTTC
TRBJ2-7 NA TRBV18 once CASSLNGLSYEQYF TGTGCCAGCTCACTGAATGGACTCTCCTACGAGCAGTACTTC
TRBJ1-4 TRBD1 TRBV5-8 NA CASSGAGTGNEKLFF TGTGCCAGCAGCGGGGCCGGGACAGGGAACGAAAAACTGTTTTTT
TRBJ1-2 NA TRBV19 NA CASSITENYGYTF TGTGCCAGTAGTATAACGGAGAACTATGGCTACACCTTC
TRBJ1-3 NA TRBV23-1 once CASSQWGRFGNTIYF TGCGCCAGCAGTCAATGGGGGAGGTTTGGAAACACCATATATTTT
TRBJ2-6 NA TRBV19 NA CASLHAWGGTGANVLTF TGTGCCAGTCTCCACGCGTGGGGGGGCACTGGGGCCAACGTCCTGACTTTC
TRBJ2-7 NA TRBV4-1 NA CASPGGQLTSYEQYF TGCGCCAGCCCCGGCGGACAGCTTACCTCCTACGAGCAGTACTTC
TRBJ2-1 TRBD2 TRBV7-8 few CASTLRGTSDNEQFF TGTGCCAGCACCTTGAGGGGGACTAGCGACAATGAGCAGTTCTTC
TRBJ1-1 TRBD1 TRBV2 NA CASSTNRGDTEAFF TGTGCCAGCAGCACGAACAGGGGGGATACTGAAGCTTTCTTT
TRBJ1-1 NA TRBV10-3 NA CAARTAVTEAFF TGTGCCGCCAGGACAGCCGTGACTGAAGCTTTCTTT
TRBJ2-1 NA TRBV24-1 NA CATSDEQDFNEQFF TGTGCCACCAGTGATGAACAGGATTTTAATGAGCAGTTCTTC
TRBJ2-5 NA TRBV12-3/TRBV12-4 once CASSLVRGETQYF TGTGCCAGCAGTTTAGTCCGAGGGGAGACCCAGTACTTC
TRBJ2-2 NA TRBV14 NA CASSQVRGSAVTGELFF TGTGCCAGCAGCCAAGTCCGGGGTTCAGCGGTTACCGGGGAGCTGTTTTTT
TRBJ2-7 NA TRBV29-1 NA CSVKTRVAGAYEQYF TGCAGCGTCAAAACTAGAGTGGCAGGGGCCTACGAGCAGTACTTC
TRBJ2-1 TRBD2 TRBV24-1 NA CATSDPGTSGSHKFNEQFF TGTGCCACCAGTGATCCCGGGACTAGCGGGAGTCATAAGTTTAATGAGCAGTTCTTC
TRBJ2-1 TRBD2 TRBV6-2/TRBV6-3 NA CASSYRGLDNEQFF TGTGCCAGCAGTTACCGGGGACTAGATAATGAGCAGTTCTTC
TRBJ2-7 NA TRBV28 NA CASKAGAVYEQYF TGTGCCAGCAAAGCAGGGGCGGTCTACGAGCAGTACTTC
TRBJ1-5 NA TRBV19 NA CASSAFEGGQPQHF TGTGCCAGTAGTGCATTTGAGGGAGGTCAGCCCCAGCATTTT
TRBJ2-2 TRBD2 TRBV9 NA CASGDPGGGVYTGELFF TGTGCCAGCGGGGACCCGGGAGGGGGGGTGTACACCGGGGAGCTGTTTTTT
TRBJ1-4 NA TRBV5-1 NA CASSPGQNHEKLFF TGCGCCAGCAGCCCCGGACAGAACCACGAAAAACTGTTTTTT
TRBJ2-7 TRBD1 TRBV30 NA CAWTRAGGKQYF TGTGCCTGGACCCGGGCAGGGGGTAAGCAGTACTTC
TRBJ2-7 TRBD1 TRBV9 NA CASSVAPGTGGEQYF TGTGCCAGCAGCGTAGCTCCCGGGACAGGGGGCGAGCAGTACTTC
TRBJ1-3 NA TRBV29-1 NA CSVQGQYGNTIYF TGCAGCGTTCAAGGACAGTATGGAAACACCATATATTTT
TRBJ2-3 TRBD1 TRBV10-1 NA CASSGNIGSGGADTQYF TGCGCCAGCAGTGGAAATATTGGGTCAGGGGGCGCAGATACGCAGTATTTT
TRBJ2-7 NA TRBV2 few CASSEISGQQYF TGTGCCAGCAGTGAAATCAGTGGTCAGCAGTACTTC
TRBJ2-3 NA TRBV4-2 once CASSQSGVEPDTQYF TGTGCCAGCAGCCAATCCGGGGTAGAGCCCGATACGCAGTATTTT
TRBJ2-1 NA TRBV2 NA CASSEYPGEQFF TGTGCCAGCAGTGAATATCCCGGGGAGCAGTTCTTC
TRBJ1-2 NA TRBV7-9 NA CASSHPIYGYTF TGTGCCAGCAGCCATCCAATCTATGGCTACACCTTC
TRBJ2-7 TRBD1 TRBV7-2 NA CASSWDRVEQYF TGTGCCAGCAGCTGGGACAGGGTCGAGCAGTACTTC
TRBJ1-5 NA TRBV9 NA CASSPSPGVGQPQHF TGTGCCAGCAGCCCCTCCCCCGGGGTGGGGCAGCCCCAGCATTTT
TRBJ2-7 TRBD2 TRBV12-3/TRBV12-4 NA CASSTHSGGAEGF TGTGCCAGCAGTACCCATAGCGGGGGGGCCGAGGGATTC
TRBJ2-1 NA TRBV3-1/TRBV3-2 NA CASSYRSSYNEQFF TGTGCCAGCAGCTACAGGTCCTCCTACAATGAGCAGTTCTTC
TRBJ1-2 NA TRBV12-3/TRBV12-4 few CASSFAGARGYTF TGTGCCAGCAGTTTTGCGGGGGCGAGGGGCTACACCTTC
TRBJ1-5 NA TRBV19 NA CASSTQAGQPQHF TGTGCCAGTAGTACCCAGGCAGGCCAGCCCCAGCATTTT
TRBJ2-7 TRBD1 TRBV29-1 NA CSVDGTGSYEQYF TGCAGCGTTGACGGGACAGGGTCCTACGAGCAGTACTTC
TRBJ2-1 TRBD2 TRBV5-5 NA CASSLGAGGQFF TGTGCCAGCAGCTTGGGGGCGGGAGGGCAGTTCTTC